This TCR beta chain was captured by sequencing in a study of blood T cell repertoires in COVID-19. J was trimmed by 1 base and V by 0 bases; bases with no gene match: 2. The CDR3 contains 15 residues. From germline, CDR1 is SGHRS and CDR2 YFSETQ. The table came from immunoSEQ multiplex PCR; TCRdb's copy has only in-frame clones and leaves some out. This repertoire shows under 150,000 clones, roughly 80% found once; its top ten account for 9%. V gene TRBV5-1 combines with J gene TRBJ1-2; TRBD1 agrees at 8 bases. Sample: peripheral blood. The receptor's source is a woman in her forties or fifties with active or convalescent COVID-19. The CDR3 reads CASSLDGQGNYGYTF. The CDR3 nucleotides read TGCGCCAGCAGCTTGGATGGACAGGGTAACTATGGCTACACCTTC.